Sequencing of this TCR beta chain was carried out in a study of cytomegalovirus exposure and HLA in healthy donors (dated by TCRdb to 2017 to 2019). Concerning the study at large: An earlier analysis of several hundred of the donors reported 276 Gb of sequence data and 100 million to 130 million unique TCR beta sequences from 150 million to 200 million T cells. Roughly 300 gigabases of sequencing data and tens of millions of unique TCR sequences were included in an early release covering around 650 HLA-typed donors. Of the 398 genotyped donors, approximately 80% fell in the genetic ancestry cluster associated with self-reported Caucasian donors. The aim of the study was to test whether cataloging public T cell receptors could identify signatures of past pathogen exposure. Using immunosequencing, the study profiled T cell repertoires from around 670 subjects and related those repertoires to cytomegalovirus serostatus. Besides the first cohort of roughly 660 subjects, a separate validation cohort made up of 120 different subjects was used. To predict cytomegalovirus infection status, the study brought together high-throughput TCR immunosequencing, statistical association of individual TCRs with disease status, and machine learning. To study patterns of TCR occurrence, a later analysis re-analyzed previously published TCR beta repertoires from more than 550 donors and added high-resolution HLA genotyping. In the later analysis, no new phenotypic data were used to find candidate immune exposures; instead, reliance was placed on TCR beta sequences and their occurrence across donors. In an earlier analysis of 550 to 700 of the donors, high-throughput TCR beta sequencing was used to judge whether each TCR beta V gene segment behaved as functional or pseudogenic. Alongside the repertoire data, information on donor age, sex, ethnicity and CMV serostatus was compiled. Genome-wide SNP genotypes for about three fifths of the roughly 700 donors were used in a later genetic analysis, which treated that subset as a discovery cohort. All discovery cohort repertoires had been generated on a single sequencing platform. HLA typing covered class I and class II loci at four-digit resolution. Typing coverage varied by locus: roughly 629-630 donors for A, B, C, DRB1 and DQB1; under 550 for DQA1; over 600 for DPA1; 400 to 480 for DPB1. Several DR-DQ haplotypes were handled as single units for association and clustering, since linkage in the cohort was strong. Across approximately 400 genotyped donors of the cohort, an average of 235,054 unique TCR beta nucleotide sequences per donor were sequenced, and roughly 17% of those sequences were non-productive.

The library was prepared using the immunoSEQ multiplex PCR assay. For the multiplex PCR, a mixture combining 60 forward primers for TCR Vbeta segments and 13 reverse primers for TCR Jbeta segments was used. Amplification of the CDR3 region of rearranged TCR beta genes was performed with a multiplex PCR assay on genomic DNA. The amplified TCR beta libraries were sequenced on the Illumina HiSeq System as 87-base-pair reads. As for the authors' bioinformatics: A later analysis tallied tens of millions of unique TCR beta chains across the 660 or so repertoires, and about 12 million of those chains were shared by two or more donors. Raw reads were error-corrected and collapsed into unique sequences by a nearest-neighbor algorithm in which closely related sequences were merged to remove PCR and sequencing errors. V, D and J gene segments were assigned by aligning CDR3 sequences to IMGT reference sequences. For a sequence to be retained, a match of at least six nucleotides to both a V gene segment and a J gene segment was required. A rearrangement was called productive if the CDR3 had no stop codons and remained in frame with V and J, and every other rearrangement was called non-productive. CDR3 was defined according to IMGT convention as the region running from the second conserved V-encoded cysteine to the conserved J-encoded phenylalanine. The earlier analysis of about 610 of the donors excluded sequences that lacked an unambiguous match to a single V gene segment. In an earlier analysis of about 590 of the donors, a V segment was called functional when productive rearrangements were above 56.7%, and segregating when the standard deviation between donors exceeded 5%. A statistical classification framework was developed to diagnose cytomegalovirus status using the catalog of TCR beta chain sequences. In a later analysis, TCR nucleotide sequences were compared against IMGT/GENE-DB human TR gene sequences so that V and J genes could be assigned. Using the TCRdist pipeline, a later analysis assigned CDR3 sequences along with most-parsimonious VDJ recombination scenarios. In a later analysis, each TCR beta chain was defined by its CDR3 amino acid sequence together with its V-gene family, and reads without a unique V-gene family were excluded. As a way to deal with suspected cross-contamination and a sequencing artifact, a later analysis dropped 450 to 600 nucleotide sequences that were highly shared and had low generation probability. A later analysis calculated a clonal expansion index for each public chain from normalized within-repertoire ranks of inferred template counts. In a later analysis, generation probabilities were computed with a VDJ recombination model fitted to out-of-frame rearrangements, and the resulting probabilities were checked against IGoR. Hypergeometric tests were used in a later analysis to score TCR-TCR, TCR-HLA and TCR-CMV co-occurrence, with a repertoire-size bias correction applied to the TCR pairs. To estimate false discovery rates, a later analysis permuted the HLA or CMV assignments 20 times. A later analysis grouped co-occurring TCRs with DBSCAN, adding TCRdist sequence similarity when clustering within HLA-allele-positive subsets. Co-occurrence clustering excluded repertoires with fewer than 30,000 or more than 120,000 public chains, plus five with anomalous nucleotide sharing. The immuneACCESS repertoire file appears here via TCRdb, limited to in-frame rearrangements. These files lack a portion of the clones; in checked studies, under half of the deficit traces to unresolved V genes, and the cause of the others is not known. V and J calls and clone size are those listed in that table; D and trimming were worked out from the DNA. Recorded for this sample are 160,000 or so clones; less than 85% of them occurred a single time. The ten largest clones add up to about 6.4% of the sample.

V ends up 4 bases short and J 6 bases short, with an unmatched junction base count of 5. From cysteine to phenylalanine, the CDR3 is 13 amino acids long. The sequence is cut down to CDR3 DNA, 39 bases in frame from base 1. From the germline V gene, CDR1 is SGHDT and CDR2 is YYEEEE. The cohort consisted of 600 to 700 healthy bone marrow donors. At the time of sampling, all cohort members were nominally healthy, though unrecorded immune exposures were likely present. The donor tested CMV seropositive, placing the donor among the 289 seropositive members of the cohort. Each donor provided a peripheral blood sample, and peripheral blood mononuclear cells were used for TCR beta sequencing. The Qiagen DNeasy Blood Extraction Kit was used to extract genomic DNA from the blood cell samples. Paper-wide results and their limitations: It was suggested by the authors that the approach could potentially be generalized to other disease states and immunological phenotypes. Presence/absence analyses assumed roughly uniform sequencing depth across donors, an assumption that may not hold. Because some donors lacked HLA typing at each locus, the association tests relied only on the typed subset. A later genetic analysis associated a missense DCLRE1C variant with V-gene and J-gene trimming of TCR beta chains, and an independent cohort replicated the association. Three of the identified cytomegalovirus-associated TCR beta chains were confirmed in vitro to be specific for cytomegalovirus antigens. In a later analysis, 15,000 to 20,000 TCR beta sequences were associated with specific HLA alleles at a false discovery rate of 0.05. A later analysis found that HLA-associated TCR beta chains were more clonally expanded and had lower generation probabilities than equally common non-associated chains. According to a later analysis, parvovirus B19, influenza, CMV and Epstein-Barr virus appeared linked to several top co-occurrence clusters. This cohort had only TCR beta chains sequenced, and the lack of alpha or paired-chain data limited which features could be detected. In an earlier analysis of about 600 of the donors, most TCR beta V segments appeared in productive rearrangements about 87% or about 30% of the time, broadly matching IMGT annotations. The earlier analysis of approximately 560 of the donors excluded over 15 rarely observed V segments, including chromosome 9 orphons, because counts were too low. In the study, about 150 TCR beta chains were listed as associated with cytomegalovirus. Strong co-occurrence of HLA alleles, especially DR and DQ, made assigning TCR associations to individual alleles difficult. Linkage disequilibrium might explain the correlated functional status among segregating V segments, but an unknown experimental factor could not be ruled out. In a later analysis, most CMV-associated TCR beta chains were found to appear HLA-restricted, with HLA associations seemingly driven largely by CMV exposure. Across donors, most TCR sequences were observed very rarely, whereas some public TCRs were present in many individuals. Because the 87-base-pair reads could not distinguish some IMGT-functional V segments, including TRBV6-2 and TRBV6-3, those segments were excluded. In a later genetic analysis, fewer N-insertions in productive TCRs were reported among donors in an Asian-associated ancestry cluster than the roughly 700-donor mean. In both the original and validation cohorts, the classifier was reported to diagnose cytomegalovirus status with high specificity and sensitivity. In a later analysis, the rate of TCR association differed among HLA loci, with DRB1 alleles having the most associated TCRs and HLA-C alleles having the fewest. For the cohort, immune exposure information was limited to CMV serostatus. A cluster of highly shared sequence variants was judged likely to be a technical artifact of the sequencing pipeline. A further reported finding was that TCR beta sequences accurately predicted the HLA-A and HLA-B alleles for most subjects in the first cohort.

Details on this clone: The clone's antigen remains unknown. No much larger clonotype is one base removed from it; base qualities were not supplied.

Sequencing input: PBMCs. The TCR sequence derives from a woman aged 50 to 60 in good health and CMV-seropositive. The chain is assembled from TRBV5-6 and TRBJ1-1; 8 middle bases align to TRBD1. The DNA sequence is given as TGTGCCAGCAGCCTCGACAGGGGCCCTGAAGCTTTCTTT. It codes for CASSLDRGPEAFF.